This T cell receptor beta chain was profiled in a study of control samples from healthy donors and cancer patients. TCRdb keeps only in-frame clones here, not all; method: immunoSEQ multiplex PCR. Among roughly 150,000 clones listed, over 85% were seen once. The germline V gene has CDR1 SGHAT and CDR2 FQNNGV. Unmatched junction bases numbered 3, after V lost 4 bases and J lost 4 bases. This CDR3 region has 14 residues. Material: blood. This chain uses TRBV11-2 with TRBJ2-1, with TRBD1 identical over 8 bases. This sequence was found in a man aged 50 or older in good health. CDR3 bases: TGTGCCAGCAGCTCCCGGGACAGGTACAATGAGCAGTTCTTC. Protein product: CASSSRDRYNEQFF.